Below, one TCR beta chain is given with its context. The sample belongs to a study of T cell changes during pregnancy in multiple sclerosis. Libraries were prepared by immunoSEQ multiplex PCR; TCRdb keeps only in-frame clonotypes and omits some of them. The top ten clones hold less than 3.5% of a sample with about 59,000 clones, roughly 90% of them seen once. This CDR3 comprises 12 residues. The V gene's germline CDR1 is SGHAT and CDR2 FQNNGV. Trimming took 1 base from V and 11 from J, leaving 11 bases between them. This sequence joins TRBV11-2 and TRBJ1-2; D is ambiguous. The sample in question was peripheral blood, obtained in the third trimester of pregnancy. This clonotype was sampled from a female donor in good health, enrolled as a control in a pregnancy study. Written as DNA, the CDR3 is TGTGCCAGCAGCTTAGGGACGGGAGGGTACACCTTC. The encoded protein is CASSLGTGGYTF.